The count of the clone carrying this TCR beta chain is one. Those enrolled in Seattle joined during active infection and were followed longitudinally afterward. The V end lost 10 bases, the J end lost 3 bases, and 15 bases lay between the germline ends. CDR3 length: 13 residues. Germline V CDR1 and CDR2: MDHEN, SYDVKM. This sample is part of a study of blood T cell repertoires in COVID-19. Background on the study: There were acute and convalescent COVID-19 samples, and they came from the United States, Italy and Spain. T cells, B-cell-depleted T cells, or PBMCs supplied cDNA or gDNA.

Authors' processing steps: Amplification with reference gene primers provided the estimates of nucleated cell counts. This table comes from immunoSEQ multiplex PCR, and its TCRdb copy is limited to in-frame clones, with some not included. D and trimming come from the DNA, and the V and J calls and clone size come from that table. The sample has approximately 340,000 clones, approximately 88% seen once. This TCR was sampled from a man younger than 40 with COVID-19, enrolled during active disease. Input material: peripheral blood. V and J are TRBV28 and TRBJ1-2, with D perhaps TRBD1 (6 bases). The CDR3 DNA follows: TGTGCCACTAGAACAGGGAATGACTATGGCTACACCTTC. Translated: CATRTGNDYGYTF.